This T cell receptor beta chain was recovered during a study of blood T cell repertoires in COVID-19. The V gene lost 5 bases and the J gene lost 2 bases, with 13 bases spanning the gap. The CDR3 contains 16 residues. CDR1 and CDR2 (germline): LNHNV, YYDKDF (reference sequence). Clones were read by immunoSEQ multiplex PCR, and TCRdb kept only the in-frame ones, dropping some. The sample has 450,000 or so clones, about 91% seen once. Sequencing used peripheral blood. The sequence came from a woman aged 40 to 50 with COVID-19, enrolled during active disease. V is TRBV15 and J is TRBJ1-6; TRBD1 is a possible D gene (6 bases). For the CDR3, the DNA is TGTGCCACCAGCGAGAGGGGGGGGGCCTATAATTCACCCCTCCACTTT. This sequence encodes CATSERGGAYNSPLHF.